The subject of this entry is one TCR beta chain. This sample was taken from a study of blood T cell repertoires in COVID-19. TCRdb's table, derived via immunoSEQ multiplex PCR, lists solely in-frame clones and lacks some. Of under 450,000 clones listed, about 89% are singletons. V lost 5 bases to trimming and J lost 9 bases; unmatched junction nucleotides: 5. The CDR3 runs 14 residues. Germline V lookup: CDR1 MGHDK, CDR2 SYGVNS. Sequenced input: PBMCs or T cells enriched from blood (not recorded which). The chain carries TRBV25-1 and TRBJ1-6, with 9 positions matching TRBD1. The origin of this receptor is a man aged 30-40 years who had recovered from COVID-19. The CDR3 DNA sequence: TGTGCCAGCAGTATCGGGACAGGGTTTTCACCCCTCCACTTT. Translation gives CASSIGTGFSPLHF.